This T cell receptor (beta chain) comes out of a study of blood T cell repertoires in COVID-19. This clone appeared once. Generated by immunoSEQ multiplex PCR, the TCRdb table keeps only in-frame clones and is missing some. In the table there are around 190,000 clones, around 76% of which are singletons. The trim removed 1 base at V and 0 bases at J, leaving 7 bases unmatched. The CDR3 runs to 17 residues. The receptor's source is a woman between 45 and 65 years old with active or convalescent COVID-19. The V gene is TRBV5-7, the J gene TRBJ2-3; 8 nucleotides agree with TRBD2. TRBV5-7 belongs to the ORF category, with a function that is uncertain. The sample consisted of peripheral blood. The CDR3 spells CASSLSGGRRSTDTQYF. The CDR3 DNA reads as TGTGCCAGCAGCTTGAGTGGCGGGAGGAGGAGCACAGATACGCAGTATTTT.